Included here is one T cell receptor beta chain sequence, with context. The antigen is undetermined. Germline V lookup: CDR1 MNHNS, CDR2 SASEGT. V lost 5 bases, J lost 6 bases, and 13 bases lay in between. The CDR3 runs to 13 residues. PCR primers comprised 60 Vbeta and 13 Jbeta primers. Data came from immunoSEQ multiplex PCR; TCRdb stores just in-frame clones and leaves some out. The table shows 220,000 or so clones, with around 75% occurring only once. The source of the sample is a study of cytomegalovirus exposure and HLA in healthy donors. The overall study: Samples from HLA-typed donors yielded approximately 80 million unique TCRs in an early data release. Whole-study findings and limits: Earlier findings revealed that most TCR beta V segments proved productive either about 87% or about 30% of the time.

This receptor was identified in a woman in her twenties or thirties in good health and CMV-seronegative. This rearrangement joins TRBV6-1 to TRBJ1-1; TRBD1 is a possible D gene (5 bases). Sequencing was performed on PBMCs. The chain's CDR3 is CASSPRGGSEAFF. CDR3 sequence (DNA): TGTGCCAGCAGTCCCCGGGGGGGGTCTGAAGCTTTCTTT.